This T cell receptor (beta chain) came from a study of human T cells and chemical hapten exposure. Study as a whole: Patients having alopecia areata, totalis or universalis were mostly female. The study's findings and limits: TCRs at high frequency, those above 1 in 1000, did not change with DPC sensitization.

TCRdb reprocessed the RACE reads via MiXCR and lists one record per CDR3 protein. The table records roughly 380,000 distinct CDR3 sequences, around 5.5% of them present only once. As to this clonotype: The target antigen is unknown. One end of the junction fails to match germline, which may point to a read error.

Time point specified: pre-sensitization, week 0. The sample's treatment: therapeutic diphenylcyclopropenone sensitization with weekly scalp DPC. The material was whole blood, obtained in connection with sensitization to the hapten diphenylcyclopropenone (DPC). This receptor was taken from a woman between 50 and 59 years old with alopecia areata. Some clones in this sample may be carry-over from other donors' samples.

The CDR3 DNA is TGTGCAAGCAGCGGGACAGATGGAATGAACACTGAAGCTTTCTTT. Amino acids: CASSGTDGMNTEAFF. The chain recombines TRBV11-2 with TRBJ1-1, with TRBD1 matching 7 bases. The CDR3 has 15 residues. The germline V gene encodes CDR1 SGHAT and CDR2 FQNNGV.